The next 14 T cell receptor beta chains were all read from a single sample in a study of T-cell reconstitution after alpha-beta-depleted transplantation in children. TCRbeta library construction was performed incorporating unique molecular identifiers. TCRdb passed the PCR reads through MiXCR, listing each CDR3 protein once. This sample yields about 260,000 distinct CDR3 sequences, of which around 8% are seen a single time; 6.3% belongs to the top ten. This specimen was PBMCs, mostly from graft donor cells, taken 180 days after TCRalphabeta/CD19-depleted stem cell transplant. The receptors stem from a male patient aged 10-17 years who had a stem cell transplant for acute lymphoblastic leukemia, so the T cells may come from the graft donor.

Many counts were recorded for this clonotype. CDR3 protein: CASSQGPDRGPSYEQYF. CDR3 sequence (DNA): TGCGCCAGCAGCCAAGGCCCCGACAGGGGTCCTTCCTACGAGCAGTACTTC. The chain combines TRBV4-3 with TRBJ2-7, with 8 bases matching TRBD1. Germline CDR1 and CDR2: LGHNA and YSLEER. CDR3 length: 17 amino acids. With V trimmed by 1 base and J by 1 base, 9 bases remained unmatched.

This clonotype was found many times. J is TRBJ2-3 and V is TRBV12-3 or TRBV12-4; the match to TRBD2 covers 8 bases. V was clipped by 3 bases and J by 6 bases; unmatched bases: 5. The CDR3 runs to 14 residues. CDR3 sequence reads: CASSFLGTRDTQYF. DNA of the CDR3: TGTGCCAGCAGTTTCCTCGGGACTAGGGATACGCAGTATTTT.

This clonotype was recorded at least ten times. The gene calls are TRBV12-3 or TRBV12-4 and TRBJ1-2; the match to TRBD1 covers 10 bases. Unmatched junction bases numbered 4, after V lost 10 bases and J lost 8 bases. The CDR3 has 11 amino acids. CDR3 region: CAIDRGPGYTF. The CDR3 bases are TGTGCCATTGACAGGGGGCCCGGCTACACCTTC.

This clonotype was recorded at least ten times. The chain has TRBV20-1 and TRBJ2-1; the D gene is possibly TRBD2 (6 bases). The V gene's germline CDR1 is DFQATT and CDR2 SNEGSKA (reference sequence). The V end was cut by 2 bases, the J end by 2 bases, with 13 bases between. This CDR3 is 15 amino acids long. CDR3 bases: TGCAGTGCTAGATTGGGGACTCCGGCCTACAATGAGCAGTTCTTC. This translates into CSARLGTPAYNEQFF.

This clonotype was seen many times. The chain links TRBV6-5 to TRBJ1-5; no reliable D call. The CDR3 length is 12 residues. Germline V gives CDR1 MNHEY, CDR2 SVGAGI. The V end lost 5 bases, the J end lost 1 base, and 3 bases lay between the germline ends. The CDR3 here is CASSHSNQPQHF. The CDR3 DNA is TGTGCCAGCAGTCACAGCAATCAGCCCCAGCATTTT.

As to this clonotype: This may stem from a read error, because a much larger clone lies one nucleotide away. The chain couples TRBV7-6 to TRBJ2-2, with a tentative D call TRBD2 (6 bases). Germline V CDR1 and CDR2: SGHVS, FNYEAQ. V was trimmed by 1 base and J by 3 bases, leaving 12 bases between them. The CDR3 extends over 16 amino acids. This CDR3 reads CASSLGAGSHTGELFF. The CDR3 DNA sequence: TGTGCCAGCAGCTTAGGTGCGGGGTCGCACACCGGGGAGCTGTTTTTT.

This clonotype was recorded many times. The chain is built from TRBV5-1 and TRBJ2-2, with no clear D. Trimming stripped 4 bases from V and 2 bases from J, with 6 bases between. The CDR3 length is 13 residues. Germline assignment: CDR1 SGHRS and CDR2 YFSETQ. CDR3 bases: TGCGCCAGCAGCCGAATTAACACCGGGGAGCTGTTTTTT. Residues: CASSRINTGELFF. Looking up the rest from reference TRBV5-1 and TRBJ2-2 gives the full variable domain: KAGVTQTPRYLIKTRGQQVTLSCSPISGHRSVSWYQQTPGQGLQFLFEYFSETQRNKGNFPGRFSGRQFSNSRSEMNVSTLELGDSALYLCASSRINTGELFFGEGSRLTVL.

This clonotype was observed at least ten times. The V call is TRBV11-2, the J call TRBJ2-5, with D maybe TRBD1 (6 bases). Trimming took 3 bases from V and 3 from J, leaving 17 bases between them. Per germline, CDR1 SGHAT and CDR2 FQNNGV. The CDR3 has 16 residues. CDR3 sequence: CASSFPRTAREETQYF. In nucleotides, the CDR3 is TGTGCCAGCAGCTTCCCCCGGACAGCACGGGAAGAGACCCAGTACTTC. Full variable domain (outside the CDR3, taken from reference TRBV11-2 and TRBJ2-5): EAGVAQSPRYKIIEKRQSVAFWCNPISGHATLYWYQQILGQGPKLLIQFQNNGVVDDSQLPKDRFSAERLKGVDSTLKIQPAKLEDSAVYLCASSFPRTAREETQYFGPGTRLLVL.

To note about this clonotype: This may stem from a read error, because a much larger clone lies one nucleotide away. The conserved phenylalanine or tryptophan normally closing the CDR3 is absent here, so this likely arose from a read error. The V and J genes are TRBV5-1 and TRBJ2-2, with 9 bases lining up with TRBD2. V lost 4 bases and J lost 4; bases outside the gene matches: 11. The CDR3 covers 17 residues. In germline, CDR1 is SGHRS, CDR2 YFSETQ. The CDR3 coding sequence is TGCGCCAGCAGCACGGGACTAGCCAGAGTCCTCACCGGGGAGCTGTTTATT. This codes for CASSTGLARVLTGELFI.

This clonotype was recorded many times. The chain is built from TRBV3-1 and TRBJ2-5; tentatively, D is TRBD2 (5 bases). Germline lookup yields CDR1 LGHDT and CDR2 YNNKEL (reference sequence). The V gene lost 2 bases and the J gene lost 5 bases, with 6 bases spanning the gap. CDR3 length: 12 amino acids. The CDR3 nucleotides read TGTGCCAGCAGCCAAAGGGAGGAGACCCAGTACTTC. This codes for CASSQREETQYF.

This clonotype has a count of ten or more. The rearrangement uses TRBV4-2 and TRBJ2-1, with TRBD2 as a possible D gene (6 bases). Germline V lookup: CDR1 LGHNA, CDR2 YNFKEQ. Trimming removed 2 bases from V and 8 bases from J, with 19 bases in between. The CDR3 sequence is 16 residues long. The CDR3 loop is CASSQRRASGLDEQFF. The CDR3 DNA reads TGTGCCAGCAGCCAAAGGAGGGCCAGTGGATTGGATGAGCAGTTCTTC.

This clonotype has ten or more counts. CDR3 DNA sequence: TGTGCCAGCAGTTTTACAGGGGTCGGCAATCAGCCCCAGCATTTT. Translating it yields CASSFTGVGNQPQHF. The V call is TRBV27, the J call TRBJ1-5, with 7 positions matching TRBD1. CDR3 length: 15 amino acids. With V trimmed by 3 bases and J by 2 bases, 4 bases remained unmatched. CDR1 MNHEY and CDR2 SMNVEV come from the germline V gene (reference sequence).

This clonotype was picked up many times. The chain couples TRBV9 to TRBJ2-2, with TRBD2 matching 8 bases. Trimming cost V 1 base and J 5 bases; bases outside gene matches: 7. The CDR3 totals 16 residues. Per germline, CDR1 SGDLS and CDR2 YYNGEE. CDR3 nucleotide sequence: TGTGCCAGCAGCGTAATGAGCGGGAGAGGGACCGGGGAGCTGTTTTTT. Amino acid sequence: CASSVMSGRGTGELFF. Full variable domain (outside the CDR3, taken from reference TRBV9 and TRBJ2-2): DSGVTQTPKHLITATGQRVTLRCSPRSGDLSVYWYQQSLDQGLQFLIQYYNGEERAKGNILERFSAQQFPDLHSELNLSSLELGDSALYFCASSVMSGRGTGELFFGEGSRLTVL.

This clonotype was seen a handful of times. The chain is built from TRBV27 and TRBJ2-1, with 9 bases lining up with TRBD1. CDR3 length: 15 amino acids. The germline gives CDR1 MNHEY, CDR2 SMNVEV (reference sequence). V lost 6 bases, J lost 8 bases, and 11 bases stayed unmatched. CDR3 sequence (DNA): TGTGCCAGCAGATTCCCGGGACAGGGTTACCATGAGCAGTTCTTC. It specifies CASRFPGQGYHEQFF.